A selection of T cell receptor beta chains follows, all from one sample in a study of shared clonotypes between healthy human individuals. Using immunoSEQ multiplex PCR, the repertoire was profiled, and TCRdb retains in-frame clones only, with some absent. The profile covers 1,500,000 or so clones, with around 98.5% appearing a single time and about 0.35% taken by the ten largest. Sample: naive CD4+ T cells sorted from blood. The receptors here all came from a man between 25 and 39 years old in good health. CDR3s include the opening cysteine and the closing phenylalanine or tryptophan. Each record gives: V gene, D gene, clone size, J gene, CDR3 protein, CDR3 DNA. The D gene is left open where the match is weak. Clone sizes are given selectively: once, few, many, or a class where the clone is expanded.

V: TRBV5-1
D: NA
size: NA
J: TRBJ1-2
CDR3: CASTKETASTYGYTF
DNA: TGCGCCAGCACCAAAGAGACAGCAAGTACCTATGGCTACACCTTC

V: TRBV19
D: NA
size: once
J: TRBJ1-2
CDR3: CASNNQGRGYTF
DNA: TGTGCCAGTAACAACCAGGGTAGGGGCTACACCTTC

V: TRBV2
D: TRBD1
size: NA
J: TRBJ2-5
CDR3: CASSLGQEETQYF
DNA: TGTGCCAGCAGTCTAGGACAGGAAGAGACCCAGTACTTC

V: TRBV7-3
D: NA
size: NA
J: TRBJ1-1
CDR3: CASSLTGSTEAFF
DNA: TGTGCCAGCAGCTTAACAGGGAGCACTGAAGCTTTCTTT

V: TRBV5-6
D: NA
size: NA
J: TRBJ2-3
CDR3: CASRRYGIFDTDTQYF
DNA: TGTGCCAGCAGGAGATACGGGATCTTTGACACAGATACGCAGTATTTT

V: TRBV10-3
D: NA
size: NA
J: TRBJ2-2
CDR3: CAIRDAGELFF
DNA: TGTGCCATCAGGGACGCCGGGGAGCTGTTTTTT

V: TRBV15
D: TRBD2
size: NA
J: TRBJ2-4
CDR3: CATSRDLLGPGTSGIGNIQYF
DNA: TGTGCCACCAGCAGGGACCTGCTTGGTCCCGGGACTAGCGGAATTGGGAACATTCAGTACTTC

V: TRBV28
D: NA
size: NA
J: TRBJ1-1
CDR3: CASSPTSPRAFF
DNA: TGTGCCAGCAGTCCTACGTCCCCGAGGGCTTTCTTT

V: TRBV15
D: NA
size: NA
J: TRBJ1-2
CDR3: CATSRLRADYGYTF
DNA: TGTGCCACCAGCAGACTGCGGGCAGACTATGGCTACACCTTC

V: TRBV23-1
D: TRBD2
size: NA
J: TRBJ2-1
CDR3: CASSLGTSGIPYNEQFF
DNA: TGCGCCAGCAGCCTCGGGACTAGCGGCATACCCTACAATGAGCAGTTCTTC

V: TRBV7-8
D: NA
size: NA
J: TRBJ2-2
CDR3: CASSSRPTQAGELFF
DNA: TGTGCCAGCAGCTCCCGCCCGACCCAGGCCGGGGAGCTGTTTTTT

V: TRBV7-6
D: NA
size: NA
J: TRBJ2-5
CDR3: CASSLAGKGQETQYF
DNA: TGTGCCAGCAGCTTAGCGGGAAAGGGACAAGAGACCCAGTACTTC

V: TRBV7-8
D: TRBD2
size: NA
J: TRBJ2-5
CDR3: CASSLSFANSGSTETQYF
DNA: TGTGCCAGCAGCTTAAGTTTCGCGAATAGCGGGAGTACTGAGACCCAGTACTTC

V: TRBV5-1
D: NA
size: once
J: TRBJ1-2
CDR3: CASSPVGVGGYTF
DNA: TGCGCCAGCAGCCCTGTGGGGGTTGGTGGCTACACCTTC

V: TRBV19
D: NA
size: NA
J: TRBJ1-5
CDR3: CASSTPGGTGDQPQHF
DNA: TGTGCCAGTAGTACCCCCGGTGGTACCGGGGATCAGCCCCAGCATTTT

V: TRBV5-1
D: NA
size: NA
J: TRBJ2-6
CDR3: CASSLGQSLGGANVLTF
DNA: TGCGCCAGCAGCTTGGGGCAGAGCTTGGGAGGGGCCAACGTCCTGACTTTC

V: TRBV9
D: TRBD2
size: NA
J: TRBJ2-5
CDR3: CASSLGTSGQETQYF
DNA: TGTGCCAGCAGCCTTGGGACTAGCGGACAAGAGACCCAGTACTTC

V: TRBV9
D: NA
size: NA
J: TRBJ2-2
CDR3: CASSVGQGKAGELFF
DNA: TGTGCCAGCAGCGTAGGCCAGGGAAAAGCCGGGGAGCTGTTTTTT

V: TRBV10-3
D: TRBD1
size: NA
J: TRBJ2-5
CDR3: CAITKDRGETQYF
DNA: TGTGCCATCACCAAGGACAGGGGCGAGACCCAGTACTTC

V: TRBV5-4
D: TRBD1
size: NA
J: TRBJ1-2
CDR3: CASSRSGTGLGGRGYTF
DNA: TGTGCCAGCAGCCGATCCGGGACAGGATTAGGGGGTCGGGGCTACACCTTC

V: TRBV19
D: TRBD1
size: NA
J: TRBJ2-7
CDR3: CASSIAGTGYEQYF
DNA: TGTGCCAGTAGTATAGCTGGGACAGGGTACGAGCAGTACTTC

V: TRBV7-2
D: TRBD2
size: once
J: TRBJ2-7
CDR3: CASSPYGTTGNYEQYF
DNA: TGTGCCAGCAGCCCATATGGGACTACCGGAAACTACGAGCAGTACTTC

V: TRBV10-2
D: TRBD2
size: NA
J: TRBJ2-7
CDR3: CASSEPRDPSGLSYEQYF
DNA: TGCGCCAGCAGTGAGCCCAGAGATCCTAGCGGACTTTCCTACGAGCAGTACTTC

V: TRBV6-5
D: TRBD2
size: once
J: TRBJ2-1
CDR3: CASSKGGSPYNEQFF
DNA: TGTGCCAGCAGTAAGGGCGGGAGTCCTTATAATGAGCAGTTCTTC

V: TRBV7-2
D: TRBD1
size: NA
J: TRBJ2-7
CDR3: CASSYTSQGAAYEQYF
DNA: TGTGCCAGCAGCTACACCTCCCAGGGGGCTGCCTACGAGCAGTACTTC

V: TRBV6-1
D: NA
size: NA
J: TRBJ2-2
CDR3: CASSELAGTGELFF
DNA: TGTGCCAGCAGTGAATTGGCGGGAACCGGGGAGCTGTTTTTT

V: TRBV7-6
D: NA
size: NA
J: TRBJ1-1
CDR3: CASSLVPGRDRGTEAFF
DNA: TGTGCCAGCAGCTTAGTCCCCGGACGTGACCGGGGGACTGAAGCTTTCTTT

V: TRBV18
D: TRBD2
size: NA
J: TRBJ2-3
CDR3: CASSPRREGLGTDTQYF
DNA: TGTGCCAGCTCACCAAGGCGGGAGGGCCTGGGCACAGATACGCAGTATTTT

V: TRBV6-4
D: TRBD2
size: NA
J: TRBJ2-3
CDR3: CASSRRGGDYTQYF
DNA: TGTGCCAGCAGCCGGCGGGGGGGCGACTATACGCAGTATTTT

V: TRBV5-1
D: NA
size: NA
J: TRBJ2-3
CDR3: CASSWAGSTDTQYF
DNA: TGCGCCAGCAGCTGGGCAGGCAGCACAGATACGCAGTATTTT

V: TRBV12-5
D: TRBD1
size: NA
J: TRBJ1-5
CDR3: CASGPPRIRGNQPQHF
DNA: TGTGCTAGTGGTCCCCCCCGAATCAGGGGGAATCAGCCCCAGCATTTT

V: TRBV18
D: NA
size: NA
J: TRBJ1-4
CDR3: CASSPGGGGPATNEKLFF
DNA: TGTGCCAGCTCACCCGGCGGCGGGGGACCGGCAACTAATGAAAAACTGTTTTTT

V: TRBV19
D: NA
size: NA
J: TRBJ2-3
CDR3: CASSIGVGADTQYF
DNA: TGTGCCAGTAGTATAGGGGTGGGAGCCGATACGCAGTATTTT

V: TRBV19
D: TRBD2
size: NA
J: TRBJ2-7
CDR3: CASSMALAEAYEQYF
DNA: TGTGCCAGTAGTATGGCACTAGCGGAGGCCTACGAGCAGTACTTC

V: TRBV18
D: NA
size: NA
J: TRBJ2-7
CDR3: CASSPAFLADSYEQYF
DNA: TGTGCCAGCTCACCTGCCTTCTTGGCTGACTCCTACGAGCAGTACTTC

V: TRBV28
D: NA
size: NA
J: TRBJ1-2
CDR3: CASTAGGNNYGYTF
DNA: TGTGCCAGCACCGCCGGGGGGAATAACTATGGCTACACCTTC